This T cell receptor beta chain came from a study of cytomegalovirus exposure and HLA in healthy donors. Study-wide findings and caveats: Among TCR beta chains, those listed as cytomegalovirus-associated numbered about 160. Previous analysis showed most TCR beta V segments were productive about 90% or about 30% of the time. Donor immune exposure was known only as CMV serostatus.

After removal of 5 bases from V and 5 bases from J, the junction contained 6 bases not matched to a gene. The CDR3 consists of 14 residues. In germline, CDR1 is LNHNV, CDR2 YYDKDF (reference sequence). The PCR contained 60 Vbeta and 13 Jbeta primers. Sequencing was performed with immunoSEQ multiplex PCR; in TCRdb, only in-frame clones are kept and a portion is missing. Among about 160,000 clones, approximately 81% were seen once, and the ten largest hold around 2%. The donors (healthy individuals) were bone marrow donors. A few counts support this clone. The antigen is not known. The chain links TRBV15 to TRBJ2-7; 10 bases are a match to TRBD1. This sequence originates from a man between 18 and 35 years old in good health and CMV-seronegative. The material sequenced was PBMCs. The CDR3 loop is CATSAGTGANEQYF. CDR3 nucleotides: TGTGCCACCAGCGCCGGGACAGGGGCAAACGAGCAGTACTTC.